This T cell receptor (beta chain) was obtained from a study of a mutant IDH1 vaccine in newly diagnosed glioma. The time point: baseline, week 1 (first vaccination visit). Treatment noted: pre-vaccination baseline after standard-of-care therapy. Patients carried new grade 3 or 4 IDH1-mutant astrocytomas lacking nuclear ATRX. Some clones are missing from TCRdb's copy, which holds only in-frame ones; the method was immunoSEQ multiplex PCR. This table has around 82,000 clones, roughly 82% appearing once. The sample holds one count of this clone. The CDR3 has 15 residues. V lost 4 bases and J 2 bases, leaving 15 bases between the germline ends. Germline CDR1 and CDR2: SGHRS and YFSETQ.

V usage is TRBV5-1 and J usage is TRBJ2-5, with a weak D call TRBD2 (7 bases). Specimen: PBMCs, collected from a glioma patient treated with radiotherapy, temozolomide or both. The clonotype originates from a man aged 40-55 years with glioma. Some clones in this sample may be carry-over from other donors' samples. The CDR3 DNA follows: TGCGCCAGCAGCCAACCCGAGGGGGGGCAAGAGACCCAGTACTTC. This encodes CASSQPEGGQETQYF.